These 9 T cell receptor beta chains came from one sample sequenced in a study of cytomegalovirus exposure and HLA in healthy donors. Some clones are missing from TCRdb's copy, which holds only in-frame ones; the method was immunoSEQ multiplex PCR. Of about 250,000 clones listed, roughly 84% were seen once; the top ten hold 12%. Sequencing was carried out using PBMCs. These receptors were taken from a man between 18 and 29 years old in good health and CMV-seropositive.

The chain has TRBV30 and TRBJ1-5; the D is unclear. With 0 bases removed from V and 5 bases from J, the gap between germline ends came to 8 bases. The CDR3 spans 13 residues. Germline V gene data show CDR1 as GTSNPN and CDR2 as SVGIG (reference sequence). CDR3 nucleotides: TGTGCCTGGAGTGTACGGTGGGATCAGCCCCAGCATTTT. It translates to CAWSVRWDQPQHF.

There are a few counts of this clone. J is TRBJ2-7 and V is TRBV6-5; 7 bases align to TRBD2. The CDR3 extends over 15 amino acids. The V and J ends lost 6 bases and 1 base, in that order; junction bases with no gene match: 9. CDR1 is MNHEY, CDR2 SVGAGI, per germline. The CDR3 is CASSAGVGASYEQYF. The CDR3 DNA sequence: TGTGCCAGCAGCGCGGGAGTCGGGGCGTCCTACGAGCAGTACTTC.

The chain links TRBV21-1 to TRBJ2-3; the table's TRBD2 call for D was not verified on the DNA. TRBV21-1 is recorded as a pseudogene. The CDR3 is made up of 19 amino acids. As DNA, the CDR3 is TGTGCCAGCAGCAATTCCTGGGGACGGAGCGGGAGGAGGAGAGATACGCAGTATTTT. The encoded protein is CASSNSWGRSGRRRDTQYF.

V gene TRBV6-1 combines with J gene TRBJ1-2; D remains ambiguous. The CDR3 length is 12 residues. Germline V gene sequence: CDR1 MNHNS, CDR2 SASEGT. V was shortened by 7 bases and J by 8 bases, with 14 bases between the two germline ends. The CDR3, as DNA: TGTGCCAGCACCCAAGGATCCGTCGGCTACACCTTC. Translating gives CASTQGSVGYTF.

The CDR3 DNA reads TGTGCTACCACCTCCCTCCTAGGGTATGGCTACACCTTC. This encodes CATTSLLGYGYTF. The chain uses TRBV12-5 and TRBJ1-2; no firm D call. V was shortened by 10 bases and J by 5 bases, with 17 bases between the two germline ends. The length of the CDR3 is 13 residues. The germline CDR1 and CDR2 sequences are LGHNT and FRNRAP.

The V call is TRBV6-5, the J call TRBJ1-4; D is possibly TRBD1 (5 bases). CDR1 is MNHEY and CDR2 is SVGAGI in the germline V gene. V was trimmed by 0 bases and J by 10 bases, leaving 6 bases between them. The CDR3 length is 12 residues. CDR3 coding DNA: TGTGCCAGCAGTTACTCGGGGGGAAAACTGTTTTTT. This codes for CASSYSGGKLFF.

This clone was recorded a few times. The chain joins TRBV5-4 to TRBJ2-2; no reliable D call. CDR1 is SGHNT, CDR2 YYREEE, per germline (reference sequence). This CDR3 is built from 15 residues. V gave up 0 bases and J gave up 4 bases, with 10 bases separating them. As DNA, the CDR3 is TGTGCCAGCAGCTTGGCCATCAGAGGCACCGGGGAGCTGTTTTTT. This codes for CASSLAIRGTGELFF.

J is TRBJ1-5 and V is TRBV7-2, with 8 bases lining up with TRBD1. CDR1 and CDR2 (germline): SGHTA, FQGNSA. V dropped 5 bases and J dropped 7; count of bases not matched to a gene: 13. The CDR3 has 16 amino acids. CDR3 in amino acids: CASSHYGPGGGQPQHF. The DNA for the CDR3 is TGTGCCAGCAGCCACTACGGCCCAGGGGGCGGACAGCCCCAGCATTTT.

The chain couples TRBV7-9 to TRBJ2-3, with 11 bases fitting TRBD2. The germline gives CDR1 SEHNR, CDR2 FQNEAQ (reference sequence). V was pared by 4 bases and J by 5 bases, with 8 bases of the junction left unmatched. The CDR3 runs 16 residues. The CDR3 DNA reads TGTGCCAGCAGCTCGATACTAGCGGGAGTGGTAGATACGCAGTATTTT. The encoded protein is CASSSILAGVVDTQYF.